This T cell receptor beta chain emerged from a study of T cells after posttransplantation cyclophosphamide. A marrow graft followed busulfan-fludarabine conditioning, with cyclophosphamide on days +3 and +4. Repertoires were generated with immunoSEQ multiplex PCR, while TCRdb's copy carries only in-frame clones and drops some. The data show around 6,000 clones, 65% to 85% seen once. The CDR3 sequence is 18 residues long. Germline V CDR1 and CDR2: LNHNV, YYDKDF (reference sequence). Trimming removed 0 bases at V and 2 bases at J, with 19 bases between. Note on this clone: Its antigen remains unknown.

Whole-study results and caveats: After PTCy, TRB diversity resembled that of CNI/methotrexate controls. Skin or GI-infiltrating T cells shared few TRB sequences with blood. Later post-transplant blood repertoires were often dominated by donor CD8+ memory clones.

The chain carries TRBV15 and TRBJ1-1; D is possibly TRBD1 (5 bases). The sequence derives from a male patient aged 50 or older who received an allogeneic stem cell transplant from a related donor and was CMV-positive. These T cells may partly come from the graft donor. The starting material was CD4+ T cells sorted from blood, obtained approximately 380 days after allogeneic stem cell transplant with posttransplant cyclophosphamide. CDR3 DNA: TGTGCCACCAGCAGAGATAAGTCCTTCGGGGGTTTAAACACTGAAGCTTTCTTT. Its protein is CATSRDKSFGGLNTEAFF.